This T cell receptor beta chain was captured by sequencing in a study of T cells in localized non-small cell lung cancer. The study, taken as a whole, reports: Uninvolved adjacent lung had higher T cell clonality than tumor and all other tissues.

The J segment lost 2 bases and the V segment lost 0 bases, leaving 9 bases of the junction unmatched. CDR1 and CDR2 from the germline V gene are LNHNV and YYDKDF (reference sequence). The CDR3 runs 19 residues. Using immunoSEQ multiplex PCR, the repertoire was profiled, and TCRdb retains in-frame clones only, with some absent. The data show some 80,000 clones, with 70% to 90% seen just once and over 2.5% held by the top ten. As to this clone: Its specificity is not known.

This receptor was identified in a man aged 35 to 69 with stage I lung adenocarcinoma. Source: peripheral blood, taken before any cancer treatment. The V gene is TRBV15, the J gene TRBJ2-6, with TRBD1 matching over 8 bases. The CDR3 nucleotides are TGTGCCACCAGCAGAGAAATAGCAGGGGGCTCTACTGGGGCCAACGTCCTGACTTTC. Its translation is CATSREIAGGSTGANVLTF.